Sequencing of this T cell receptor (beta chain) was carried out in a study of siplizumab effects on memory and regulatory T cells. Germline V CDR1 and CDR2: SGHAT, FQNNGV. J was trimmed by 0 bases and V by 5 bases; bases with no gene match: 7. The CDR3 covers 15 residues. TCRdb keeps only in-frame clones here, not all; method: immunoSEQ multiplex PCR. The table has 100,000 or so clones, approximately 90% seen once. The sample was Tregs sorted from blood. The genes are TRBV11-2 and TRBJ2-7; 7 nucleotides align to TRBD2. This sequence originates from a human donor in good health. CDR3 DNA sequence: TGTGCCAGCAGCCCCCTCGGCGGGAGCTCCTACGAGCAGTACTTC. Translation: CASSPLGGSSYEQYF. The entire variable domain, with the rest obtained from reference TRBV11-2 and TRBJ2-7, is as follows: EAGVAQSPRYKIIEKRQSVAFWCNPISGHATLYWYQQILGQGPKLLIQFQNNGVVDDSQLPKDRFSAERLKGVDSTLKIQPAKLEDSAVYLCASSPLGGSSYEQYFGPGTRLTVT.